This entry lists 27 T cell receptor beta chains sequenced from one sample in a study of cytomegalovirus exposure and HLA in healthy donors. The PCR was carried out with 60 Vbeta primers and 13 Jbeta primers. The protocol was immunoSEQ multiplex PCR, while the TCRdb copy is restricted to in-frame clones and leaves out a portion. In the table there are 140,000 to 150,000 clones, 60% to 85% of which are singletons. Sample: PBMCs. All receptors come from a woman in her forties in good health and CMV-seropositive.

The chain recombines TRBV9 with TRBJ2-1; D is possibly TRBD2 (6 bases). The V end was cut by 3 bases, the J end by 9 bases, with 13 bases between. Germline V CDR1 and CDR2: SGDLS, YYNGEE. The CDR3 contains 13 residues. The CDR3 region is CASSGVGGSEQFF. The CDR3 region has the DNA TGTGCCAGCAGCGGAGTCGGGGGAAGTGAGCAGTTCTTC.

This chain links TRBV2 with TRBJ2-1, with TRBD2 identical over 7 bases. The CDR3 is made up of 13 amino acids. The V and J ends lost 6 bases and 7 bases, in that order; junction bases with no gene match: 6. Germline V lookup: CDR1 SNHLY, CDR2 FYNNEI. CDR3 amino acids: CASRRGSWNEQFF. In DNA, the CDR3 is TGTGCCAGCAGGCGGGGGTCGTGGAATGAGCAGTTCTTC.

The V and J genes are TRBV7-9 and TRBJ1-2; the D is unclear. In germline, CDR1 is SEHNR, CDR2 FQNEAQ (reference sequence). V was clipped by 7 bases and J by 8 bases, with 17 bases between them. The CDR3 runs 13 residues. CDR3 nucleotide sequence: TGTGCCAGCACCTACGGACCCCGGAGGGGCTACACCTTC. This gives the protein CASTYGPRRGYTF.

This chain uses TRBV30 with TRBJ1-1; 7 bases are a match to TRBD1. The junction had 8 bases not matched to a gene; V was cut back by 4 bases and J by 12 bases. Germline V gene data show CDR1 as GTSNPN and CDR2 as SVGIG (reference sequence). The CDR3 is made up of 11 amino acids. In DNA, the CDR3 is TGTGCCTGGACCCGGGAGGGGGCGTCTTTCTTT. Its protein is CAWTREGASFF.

This sequence joins TRBV18 and TRBJ1-5; 8 bases are shared with TRBD1. The germline gives CDR1 KGHSH, CDR2 LQKENI. The CDR3 consists of 16 residues. J was trimmed by 7 bases and V by 3 bases; bases with no gene match: 11. The CDR3 DNA is TGTGCCAGCTCACCGGCTGGGACAGGAGTAGGACAGCCCCAGCATTTT. Residues: CASSPAGTGVGQPQHF.

V usage is TRBV7-2 and J usage is TRBJ1-5, with 7 positions matching TRBD1. The CDR3 sequence is 16 residues long. V lost 5 bases to trimming and J lost 0 bases; unmatched junction nucleotides: 7. Germline loops: CDR1 SGHTA, CDR2 FQGNSA. The CDR3 loop is CASSLKGAFSNQPQHF. CDR3 nucleotides: TGTGCCAGCAGCCTCAAGGGGGCCTTTAGCAATCAGCCCCAGCATTTT. The variable domain in full, completed from reference TRBV7-2 and TRBJ1-5, reads GAGVSQSPSNKVTEKGKDVELRCDPISGHTALYWYRQSLGQGLEFLIYFQGNSAPDKSGLPSDRFSAERTGGSVSTLTIQRTQQEDSAVYLCASSLKGAFSNQPQHFGDGTRLSIL.

The chain recombines TRBV7-9 with TRBJ2-7; no reliable D call. The length of the CDR3 is 12 residues. Trimming left V 1 base short and J 4 bases short, with 5 bases between. Germline assignment: CDR1 SEHNR and CDR2 FQNEAQ (reference sequence). This chain's CDR3 is CASSLGAYEQYF. The CDR3 DNA follows: TGTGCCAGCAGCTTAGGGGCGTACGAGCAGTACTTC.

The chain joins TRBV5-4 to TRBJ1-6; 9 bases are a match to TRBD1. The V gene end was trimmed by 3 bases and the J gene end by 9 bases; junction bases not matched to a gene: 10. The germline gives CDR1 SGHNT, CDR2 YYREEE (reference sequence). CDR3 length: 16 amino acids. The CDR3 region is CASSWNRGLAGSPLHF. The CDR3 region has the DNA TGTGCCAGCAGCTGGAACAGGGGGCTAGCAGGTTCACCCCTCCACTTT.

The rearrangement joins TRBV7-2 to TRBJ1-5; 7 positions agree with TRBD1. Germline V gene sequence: CDR1 SGHTA, CDR2 FQGNSA. CDR3 length: 13 residues. V trimming: 4 bases; J trimming: 5 bases; junction bases outside the gene matches: 2. In DNA form, the CDR3 reads TGTGCCAGCAGCTGGCAGGGGGATCAGCCCCAGCATTTT. Its translation: CASSWQGDQPQHF. Full variable domain (remainder filled in from reference TRBV7-2 and TRBJ1-5): GAGVSQSPSNKVTEKGKDVELRCDPISGHTALYWYRQSLGQGLEFLIYFQGNSAPDKSGLPSDRFSAERTGGSVSTLTIQRTQQEDSAVYLCASSWQGDQPQHFGDGTRLSIL.

The chain has TRBV7-6 and TRBJ2-2; 8 nucleotides line up with TRBD1. The CDR3 covers 15 residues. V shed 5 bases, J shed 4 bases, and the junction held 6 bases outside the gene matches. CDR1 and CDR2 (germline): SGHVS, FNYEAQ. The CDR3 region is CASSRLQGATGELFF. The CDR3 DNA follows: TGTGCCAGCAGCCGTCTGCAGGGGGCCACCGGGGAGCTGTTTTTT.

V is TRBV10-3 and J is TRBJ1-1; unclear D gene. This CDR3 comprises 13 residues. Germline CDR1 is ENHRY and CDR2 is SYGVKD. Trimming cost V 0 bases and J 4 bases, with 6 bases left between them. The CDR3 nucleotides read TGTGCCATCAGTGAGTCAACCGGCACTGAAGCTTTCTTT. Its translation is CAISESTGTEAFF.

The V call is TRBV7-3, the J call TRBJ2-2, with D possibly TRBD2 on 5 matching bases. Trimming shortened V by 5 bases and J by 7 bases, and 11 bases separated the two germline ends. CDR3 size: 13 residues. The germline V gene encodes CDR1 SGHTA and CDR2 FQGTGA. CDR3 region: CASSMRVGGELFF. The CDR3 region has the DNA TGTGCCAGCAGCATGAGGGTTGGCGGGGAGCTGTTTTTT.

The chain employs TRBV4-1 and TRBJ1-3, with a possible D match to TRBD1 (6 bases). Germline loops: CDR1 MGHRA, CDR2 YSYEKL. This CDR3 spans 16 amino acids. Trimming shortened V by 0 bases and J by 0 bases, and 9 bases separated the two germline ends. CDR3 sequence (DNA): TGCGCCAGCAGCCAAGATGGGGGCGGCTCTGGAAACACCATATATTTT. As protein: CASSQDGGGSGNTIYF.

CDR3 sequence (DNA): TGTGCCAGCAGCCAAGATTTAGAGCGGGGTGGCGAGCAGTACTTC. Protein: CASSQDLERGGEQYF. This chain joins TRBV4-2 and TRBJ2-7; TRBD2 agrees at 7 bases. Germline CDR1 reads LGHNA; CDR2 reads YNFKEQ. The CDR3 runs 15 residues. Germline trimming cut 0 bases from V and 6 bases from J; bases unmatched to any gene: 8.

V and J are TRBV7-6 and TRBJ2-7; 9 bases agree with TRBD1. Looked up from germline, CDR1 is SGHVS and CDR2 is FNYEAQ. V shed 2 bases and J 7 bases; nucleotides not matched to a gene: 9. The CDR3 covers 15 residues. CDR3 sequence reads: CASSLSGTGFREQYF. The CDR3 coding sequence is TGTGCCAGCAGCTTAAGCGGGACAGGGTTCCGAGAGCAGTACTTC. Full variable domain (rest looked up from reference TRBV7-6 and TRBJ2-7): GAGVSQSPRYKVTKRGQDVALRCDPISGHVSLYWYRQALGQGPEFLTYFNYEAQQDKSGLPNDRFSAERPEGSISTLTIQRTEQRDSAMYRCASSLSGTGFREQYFGPGTRLTVT.

This chain uses TRBV6-5 with TRBJ1-2, with TRBD1 matching over 8 bases. CDR1 is MNHEY, CDR2 SVGAGI, per germline. The J segment lost 7 bases and the V segment lost 7 bases, leaving 11 bases of the junction unmatched. The CDR3 spans 14 residues. The CDR3 loop is CASNRKAGGSGYTF. As DNA, the CDR3 is TGTGCCAGCAATAGAAAAGCAGGGGGCTCTGGCTACACCTTC.

This clone was counted a single time. V is TRBV21-1 and J is TRBJ1-5. TRBV21-1 has pseudogene status. The CDR3 is made up of 15 amino acids. CDR3 amino acids: CASSKARARNQPQHF. The CDR3 DNA sequence: TGTGCCAGCAGCAAAGCGCGAGCGCGCAATCAGCCCCAGCATTTT.

The genes are TRBV18 and TRBJ2-5, with 9 bases lining up with TRBD1. The CDR3 is 14 amino acids. Germline V gives CDR1 KGHSH, CDR2 LQKENI. The trim removed 6 bases at V and 4 bases at J, leaving 6 bases unmatched. The CDR3 region is CASSSTGGAETQYF. CDR3 nucleotide sequence: TGTGCCAGCTCGTCGACAGGGGGGGCAGAGACCCAGTACTTC.

V is TRBV6-1 and J is TRBJ1-2, with 10 bases fitting TRBD1. Trimming at V came to 6 bases and at J to 4 bases, leaving 8 bases not matched to a gene. Per the germline V gene, CDR1 is MNHNS and CDR2 is SASEGT. This CDR3 comprises 15 residues. The DNA for the CDR3 is TGTGCCAGCAGGGCCACCAGGACAGGGGGCTATGGCTACACCTTC. Translating gives CASRATRTGGYGYTF.

This rearrangement joins TRBV5-4 to TRBJ2-4; TRBD2 aligns across 9 bases. After removal of 0 bases from V and 8 bases from J, the junction contained 6 bases not matched to a gene. The germline CDR1 and CDR2 sequences are SGHNT and YYREEE (reference sequence). The CDR3 contains 15 residues. Here the CDR3 DNA reads TGTGCCAGCAGCTTGGGGGGCCAGCGGGAGGACATTCAGTACTTC. Translated: CASSLGGQREDIQYF.

The chain employs TRBV5-1 and TRBJ1-4, with TRBD1 matching 7 bases. The V and J ends lost 6 bases and 0 bases, in that order; junction bases with no gene match: 8. From germline, CDR1 is SGHRS and CDR2 YFSETQ. CDR3 length equals 16 residues. DNA of the CDR3: TGCGCCAGCACCTCATCCGGGACAGCAACTAATGAAAAACTGTTTTTT. Its protein product is CASTSSGTATNEKLFF.

This clone has just a few counts. The chain has TRBV5-6 and TRBJ1-4; D ambiguous. This CDR3 region has 16 residues. Germline-derived CDR1 and CDR2 are SGHDT and YYEEEE. The ends were cut back, 0 bases at V and 0 bases at J, with 9 bases in the middle. Here the CDR3 DNA reads TGTGCCAGCAGCTTGGGTTGGGCAGCAACTAATGAAAAACTGTTTTTT. Amino acids: CASSLGWAATNEKLFF.

This clone came up a few times. The rearrangement links TRBV29-1 to TRBJ2-7, with D tentatively TRBD1 (6 bases). This CDR3 has 11 residues. CDR1 SQVTM and CDR2 ANQGSEA come from the germline V gene. Trimming removed 5 bases from V and 5 bases from J, with 10 bases in between. CDR3 sequence: CSVTGSHEQYF. For the CDR3, the DNA is TGCAGCGTTACAGGGAGCCACGAGCAGTACTTC.

The genes are TRBV28 and TRBJ2-5; TRBD2 matches 8 bases. V lost 5 bases and J lost 5; bases outside the gene matches: 10. CDR1 MDHEN and CDR2 SYDVKM come from the germline V gene. The CDR3 runs to 15 residues. Here the CDR3 DNA reads TGTGCCAGCAGTAGGCTGGGAGCGGGGGACGAGACCCAGTACTTC. This codes for CASSRLGAGDETQYF.

The chain joins TRBV5-5 to TRBJ1-3; no reliable D call. Trimming stripped 2 bases from V and 3 bases from J, with 9 bases between. CDR1 is SGHKS and CDR2 is YYEKEE in the germline V gene (reference sequence). The CDR3 loop spans 14 amino acids. DNA for the CDR3: TGTGCCAGCAGCTTCGATCTTAGTGGAAACACCATATATTTT. The encoded protein is CASSFDLSGNTIYF.

In its sample, this clone was seen a few times. The chain uses TRBV28 and TRBJ1-1; TRBD1 might be the D (6 bases). Per the germline V gene, CDR1 is MDHEN and CDR2 is SYDVKM. This CDR3 is 16 amino acids long. Trimming removed 8 bases at V and 0 bases at J, with 19 bases between. The CDR3 DNA is TGTGCCAGCCGGACAGCAAAAGAGGTAATGAACACTGAAGCTTTCTTT. Translation: CASRTAKEVMNTEAFF.

The chain joins TRBV4-1 to TRBJ2-7, with TRBD2 as a possible D gene (6 bases). Per germline, CDR1 MGHRA and CDR2 YSYEKL. V lost 5 bases and J lost 2, with 19 bases in between. CDR3 length: 16 amino acids. The CDR3 nucleotides are TGCGCCAGCAGCTTAGAGTTACGGGGGTTTCCCTACGAGCAGTACTTC. Amino acid sequence: CASSLELRGFPYEQYF.